This T cell receptor (beta chain) emerged from a study of cytomegalovirus exposure and HLA in healthy donors (dated by TCRdb to about 2017). With regard to the full study: According to an earlier analysis of around 600 of the donors, about 180 million T cells yielded 117 million unique TCR beta sequences and roughly 280 Gb of sequence data. Every discovery cohort repertoire had been produced on one sequencing platform. The number of typed donors differed by locus: roughly 620-630 for A, B, C, DRB1 and DQB1; 522 for DQA1; some 590 for DPA1; and 400 to 480 for DPB1. The study combined high-throughput TCR immunosequencing, statistical association of individual TCRs with disease status, and machine learning to predict cytomegalovirus infection status. Both class I and class II loci were covered by HLA typing, at four-digit resolution. Along with the approximately 700-subject first cohort, a separate validation cohort of more than 90 different subjects was used. Roughly 300 gigabases of sequencing data and tens of millions of unique TCR sequences made up an early release that covered roughly 670 HLA-typed donors. A later genetic analysis used genome-wide SNP genotypes for about 65% of the roughly 700 donors, treating that subset as a discovery cohort. In a later analysis, previously published TCR beta repertoires from 666 donors were re-analyzed and high-resolution HLA genotyping was added so that TCR occurrence patterns could be studied. Across 300 to 400 genotyped donors of the cohort, an average of about 200,000 unique TCR beta nucleotide sequences per donor were sequenced, and approximately 19% of those sequences were non-productive. Because of strong linkage in the cohort, four to six DR-DQ haplotypes were treated as single units for association and clustering. Donor age, sex, ethnicity and CMV serostatus were compiled together with the repertoire data. In the later analysis, no new phenotypic data were used to find candidate immune exposures; instead, reliance was placed on TCR beta sequences and their occurrence across donors. The T cell repertoires of around 670 subjects were profiled by immunosequencing and related to cytomegalovirus serostatus. Of the roughly 420 genotyped donors, less than 85% were placed in the genetic ancestry cluster associated with self-reported Caucasian donors. The study aimed to test whether cataloging public T cell receptors could reveal signatures of past pathogen exposure. An earlier analysis of 500 to 650 of the donors applied high-throughput TCR beta sequencing to assess whether each TCR beta V gene segment acted as functional or pseudogenic. Study-wide findings and limitations: A further reported finding was that TCR beta sequences accurately predicted the HLA-A and HLA-B alleles for most subjects in the first cohort. In a later genetic analysis, a missense DCLRE1C variant was associated with V-gene and J-gene trimming of TCR beta chains, and the association was replicated in an independent cohort. Most TCR sequences were seen in very few donors, while some public TCRs were found in many individuals. In an earlier analysis of some 500 of the donors, most TCR beta V segments were observed in productive rearrangements about 87% or about 30% of the time, broadly matching IMGT annotations. In the study, approximately 150 TCR beta chains were listed as associated with cytomegalovirus. A few of the identified cytomegalovirus-associated TCR beta chains were confirmed in vitro to be specific for cytomegalovirus antigens. CMV serostatus was the only immune exposure information available for the cohort. Linkage disequilibrium might explain the correlated functional status among segregating V segments, but an unknown experimental factor could not be ruled out. This cohort had only TCR beta chains sequenced, and the lack of alpha or paired-chain data limited which features could be detected. The classifier was reported to diagnose cytomegalovirus status with high specificity and sensitivity in both the original and validation cohorts. In a later analysis, most CMV-associated TCR beta chains were found to appear HLA-restricted, with HLA associations seemingly driven largely by CMV exposure. Some IMGT-functional V segments, including TRBV6-2 and TRBV6-3, could not be distinguished by the 87-base-pair reads and were therefore excluded. According to a later genetic analysis, donors in an Asian-associated ancestry cluster had fewer N-insertions in productive TCRs than the roughly 660-donor mean. According to the authors, the approach could potentially be generalized to other disease states and immunological phenotypes. The presence/absence analyses assumed that sequencing depth was roughly uniform across donors, and that assumption may not be true. Assigning TCR associations to individual alleles was difficult when HLA alleles, especially DR and DQ, strongly co-occurred. A later analysis found that HLA-associated TCR beta chains were more clonally expanded and had lower generation probabilities than equally common non-associated chains. According to a later analysis, parvovirus B19, influenza, CMV and Epstein-Barr virus appeared linked to several top co-occurrence clusters. According to a later analysis, TCR association rates differed among HLA loci, with DRB1 alleles showing the most associated TCRs and HLA-C alleles showing the fewest. In a later analysis, over 15,000 TCR beta sequences were associated with specific HLA alleles at a false discovery rate of 0.05. A cluster of highly shared sequence variants was judged likely to represent a technical artifact of the sequencing pipeline. Because HLA typing was missing for some donors at each locus, association tests included only the typed subset. The earlier analysis of 587 of the donors excluded over 15 rarely observed V segments, including chromosome 9 orphons, because counts were too low.

The cohort consisted of hundreds of healthy bone marrow donors. At the time of sampling, all cohort members were nominally healthy, though unrecorded immune exposures were likely present. The donor tested CMV seronegative, placing the donor among the roughly 400 seronegative members of the cohort. Every donor gave a peripheral blood sample, and the peripheral blood mononuclear cells from that sample were used for TCR beta sequencing. The Qiagen DNeasy Blood Extraction Kit was used to extract genomic DNA from the blood cell samples. For CDR1 and CDR2, the germline V gene lists SGHVS and FQNEAQ. CDR3 length: 14 amino acids, cysteine to phenylalanine. Only CDR3 DNA remains: 42 bases, in frame from the first base. At the junction V is shortened by 5 bases and J by 3 bases, with 14 bases in between. About this clone itself: Its antigen is not yet known. Per-base qualities were not stored, and no clone one base away is much larger.

Libraries were prepared through the immunoSEQ multiplex PCR assay. A mixture of 60 forward primers for TCR Vbeta segments and 13 reverse primers for TCR Jbeta segments was used in the multiplex PCR. The CDR3 region of rearranged TCR beta genes was amplified from genomic DNA by a multiplex PCR assay. Amplified TCR beta libraries were sequenced as 87-base-pair reads on the Illumina HiSeq System. In the authors' own workflow: Across the 670 or so repertoires, a later analysis counted about 81 million unique TCR beta chains, roughly 11 million of which were shared by at least two donors. To remove PCR and sequencing errors, raw reads were error-corrected and collapsed into unique sequences using a nearest-neighbor algorithm that merged closely related sequences. To assign V, D and J gene segments, CDR3 sequences were aligned to IMGT reference sequences. For a sequence to be retained, at least a six-nucleotide match to both a V gene segment and a J gene segment was required. A rearrangement was called productive if the CDR3 had no stop codons and remained in frame with V and J, and every other rearrangement was called non-productive. CDR3 was defined by IMGT convention, running from the second conserved V-encoded cysteine to the conserved J-encoded phenylalanine. Sequences without an unambiguous match to a single V gene segment were excluded from the earlier analysis of a few hundred of the donors. In an earlier analysis of 587 of the donors, V segments were called functional above 56.7% productive rearrangements and were called segregating when the between-donor standard deviation exceeded 5%. A statistical classification framework was developed to diagnose cytomegalovirus status using the catalog of TCR beta chain sequences. In a later analysis, V and J genes were assigned by comparing TCR nucleotide sequences against IMGT/GENE-DB human TR gene sequences. The TCRdist pipeline was used in a later analysis to assign CDR3 sequences and most-parsimonious VDJ recombination scenarios. In a later analysis, each TCR beta chain was defined by its CDR3 amino acid sequence together with its V-gene family, and reads lacking a unique V-gene family were excluded. To address suspected cross-contamination and a sequencing artifact, a later analysis removed a few hundred highly shared, low-generation-probability nucleotide sequences. In a later analysis, a clonal expansion index for each public chain was calculated from normalized within-repertoire ranks of inferred template counts. Generation probabilities in a later analysis came from a VDJ recombination model fitted to out-of-frame rearrangements, and those results were checked against IGoR. In a later analysis, hypergeometric tests were used to score TCR-TCR, TCR-HLA and TCR-CMV co-occurrence, with a repertoire-size bias correction applied to TCR pairs. In a later analysis, false discovery rates were estimated by permuting HLA or CMV assignments 20 times. In a later analysis, co-occurring TCRs were grouped using DBSCAN, with TCRdist sequence similarity added in when clustering inside HLA-allele-positive subsets. Repertoires with fewer than 30,000 or more than 120,000 public chains were left out of co-occurrence clustering, as were about 5 repertoires with anomalous nucleotide sharing. TCRdb re-hosts the immuneACCESS table, in-frame sequences only. Its copies lack some clones; in the studies checked, an unresolved V gene accounts for under half of them, and the cause for the rest is not known. V and J calls and clone size follow that table, whereas D and trimming were derived from the DNA. The table for this sample lists some 130,000 clones; around four fifths of them were counted only once. The ten top clones hold more than 1.5% of the sample.

The clonotype was recovered from a man between 35 and 55 years old in good health and CMV-seronegative. Sequencing was done on a sample of PBMCs. The rearranged segments are TRBV7-8 and TRBJ2-7, with no confidently assigned D gene. The nucleotide sequence is given as TGTGCCAGCAGCCGGTTAGAGAGCATCTACGAGCAGTACTTC. Its translation reads: CASSRLESIYEQYF.